This T cell receptor (beta chain) was sequenced in a study of OX40 agonist ivuxolimab in advanced cancers. Study information: The dose-escalation group included hepatocellular carcinoma, melanoma, renal cell carcinoma and head and neck cancer. Study-level results: CD4+ and CD8+ blood T cells expanded clonally by week 6 at 0.1 to 3.0 mg/kg.

V dropped 4 bases and J dropped 1 base, with 4 bases sitting between them. Germline V gene sequence: CDR1 SGHDN, CDR2 FVKESK. The CDR3 consists of 13 residues. TCRdb's table, derived via immunoSEQ multiplex PCR, lists solely in-frame clones and lacks some. Among about 97,000 clones listed, around 85% were seen once. This clone turned up a few times. Its antigen remains unknown. The sequencing here drew on CD4+ or CD8+ T cells sorted from blood, taken in a trial of the OX40 agonist ivuxolimab. The source is an adult with an advanced solid tumor such as melanoma, head and neck, liver or kidney cancer. This rearrangement joins TRBV14 to TRBJ2-2, with D unclear. The DNA for the CDR3 is TGTGCCAGCAGCCTACAGAACACCGGGGAGCTGTTTTTT. It codes for CASSLQNTGELFF.